The source of this T cell receptor beta chain is a study of blood T cell repertoires in COVID-19. Overall study context: From the United States, Italy and Spain came samples of acute and convalescent COVID-19. Sample material is recorded as cDNA or gDNA derived from T cells, B-cell-depleted T cells, or PBMCs.

J was trimmed by 2 bases and V by 3 bases; bases with no gene match: 4. The CDR3 length is 15 residues. Germline CDR1 LGHDT, CDR2 YNNKEL (reference sequence). Original processing notes: Estimated nucleated cell counts came from reference gene primer amplification. TCRdb keeps only in-frame clones here, not all; method: immunoSEQ multiplex PCR. That table furnishes V, J and clone size, whereas the DNA furnished D and trimming. The table has roughly 150,000 clones, under 90% seen once. This clone has more than one count but fewer than ten. This CDR3 is also generated by other DNA sequences in the sample.

The chain recombines TRBV3-1 (or the pseudogene TRBV3-2) with TRBJ2-1, with 7 bases fitting TRBD2. The receptor comes from a woman at least 80 years old with acute or convalescent COVID-19. Sample: peripheral blood. The CDR3 nucleotides read TGTGCCAGCAGCCAGGGACTAACAACCTACAATGAGCAGTTCTTC. It is translated as CASSQGLTTYNEQFF.